This TCR beta chain was identified during a study of neurological immune-mediated disorders. This clonotype has at least ten counts. V dropped 2 bases and J dropped 4 bases, with 13 bases sitting between them. This CDR3 region has 14 residues. CDR1 DFQATT and CDR2 SNEGSKA come from the germline V gene (reference sequence). TCRdb analysed the 5' RACE reads with MiXCR anew, one entry per CDR3 protein. The table includes roughly 50,000 distinct CDR3 sequences, 4.5% detected once. The clonotype comes from a woman in her sixties or seventies with multiple sclerosis. The sample was PBMCs. The J gene is TRBJ2-3, the V gene TRBV20-1; the D gene is possibly TRBD1 (5 bases). CDR3 nucleotides: TGCAGTGCTAGACCGATAGTAGGGGCAGATACGCAGTATTTT. Its protein is CSARPIVGADTQYF.